These 7 T cell receptor beta chains came from one sample sequenced in a study of blood T cell repertoires in COVID-19. Produced via immunoSEQ multiplex PCR; TCRdb's table is partial and in-frame only. The table lists about 480,000 clones, more than 75% of them singletons. The sequenced sample was PBMCs or T cells enriched from blood (not recorded which). The receptors were gathered from a woman between 35 and 50 years old who had recovered from COVID-19.

This clone was counted once. This chain links TRBV18 with TRBJ2-7; possible D gene TRBD2, 6 bases. Germline CDR1 reads KGHSH; CDR2 reads LQKENI. This CDR3 is 18 amino acids long. The V end lost 0 bases, the J end lost 0 bases, and 18 bases lay between the germline ends. CDR3 region: CASSPPLMRGRSSYEQYF. The CDR3 DNA follows: TGTGCCAGCTCACCACCTTTGATGCGGGGCCGTAGCTCCTACGAGCAGTACTTC.

This rearrangement joins TRBV4-1 to TRBJ1-5, with TRBD1 matching over 7 bases. This CDR3 comprises 18 residues. Germline V lookup: CDR1 MGHRA, CDR2 YSYEKL. V was pared by 0 bases and J by 5 bases, with 13 bases of the junction left unmatched. CDR3: CASSQELSQQGTDQPQHF. CDR3 DNA sequence: TGCGCCAGCAGCCAAGAACTTTCTCAACAGGGGACGGATCAGCCCCAGCATTTT.

This chain links TRBV29-1 with TRBJ2-7; maybe TRBD1 (5 bases). CDR3 length: 12 residues. CDR1 is SQVTM and CDR2 is ANQGSEA in the germline V gene. Trimming took off 7 bases at V and 7 bases at J, with 17 bases between the two ends. The DNA for the CDR3 is TGCAGCGGATTATTCGACAGAAGTGAGCAGTACTTC. This codes for CSGLFDRSEQYF.

The chain employs TRBV11-2 and TRBJ1-2, with 7 bases aligning to TRBD1. The CDR3 totals 13 residues. Per the germline V gene, CDR1 is SGHAT and CDR2 is FQNNGV. V gave up 6 bases and J gave up 1 base; unmatched junction bases: 2. In DNA, the CDR3 is TGTGCCAGCAGGCGGGACAGTAACTATGGCTACACCTTC. Its protein is CASRRDSNYGYTF.

This chain connects TRBV2 to TRBJ2-5; 9 positions match TRBD2. The CDR3 is 14 amino acids. Per the germline V gene, CDR1 is SNHLY and CDR2 is FYNNEI. Trimming took 7 bases from V and 5 from J; bases not matched to a gene: 8. CDR3 DNA: TGTGCCAGCATTAGCCTAGCGGGATGGGAGACCCAGTACTTC. Protein sequence: CASISLAGWETQYF.

The chain links TRBV6-5 to TRBJ2-7, with D perhaps matching TRBD2 (5 bases). Germline CDR1 and CDR2: MNHEY and SVGAGI. The CDR3 runs to 14 residues. The ends were cut back, 4 bases at V and 3 bases at J, with 13 bases in the middle. The CDR3 spells CASSSAGRGYEQYF. The CDR3 DNA reads TGTGCCAGCAGTTCGGCCGGACGGGGCTACGAGCAGTACTTC.

The chain combines TRBV4-2 with TRBJ2-7, with 12 positions matching TRBD2. This CDR3 has 17 amino acids. Germline V gives CDR1 LGHNA, CDR2 YNFKEQ. Unmatched junction bases numbered 7, after V lost 1 base and J lost 3 bases. The CDR3 here is CASSQGVTSGRHYEQYF. The DNA for the CDR3 is TGTGCCAGCAGCCAAGGGGTCACTAGCGGGAGGCACTACGAGCAGTACTTC.